The 14 T cell receptor beta chains below all came from one sample that was sequenced in a study of blood T cell repertoires in COVID-19. Using immunoSEQ multiplex PCR, the repertoire was profiled, and TCRdb retains in-frame clones only, with some absent. The table has around 290,000 clones, around 87% seen once. The sequenced sample consisted of peripheral blood. The receptors come from a woman aged 45-59 years who had recovered from COVID-19.

The chain's CDR3 is CAISEQGPRGANVLTF. The CDR3 nucleotides are TGTGCCATCAGTGAGCAGGGTCCGCGTGGGGCCAACGTCCTGACTTTC. The genes are TRBV10-3 and TRBJ2-6, with D possibly TRBD1 on 5 matching bases. V was pared by 2 bases and J by 3 bases, with 11 bases between. CDR1 and CDR2 from the germline V gene are ENHRY and SYGVKD. The CDR3 is made up of 16 amino acids.

The chain links TRBV5-4 to TRBJ2-7; 7 nucleotides match TRBD1. With V trimmed by 5 bases and J by 2 bases, 10 bases remained unmatched. Germline V gene lookup returns CDR1 SGHNT and CDR2 YYREEE (reference sequence). The CDR3 has 15 amino acids. As DNA, the CDR3 is TGTGCCAGCAGAGCCGGGACAGCTGAACCCTACGAGCAGTACTTC. Protein sequence: CASRAGTAEPYEQYF. The variable domain in full, completed from reference TRBV5-4 and TRBJ2-7, reads ETGVTQSPTHLIKTRGQQVTLRCSSQSGHNTVSWYQQALGQGPQFIFQYYREEENGRGNFPPRFSGLQFPNYSSELNVNALELDDSALYLCASRAGTAEPYEQYFGPGTRLTVT.

V gene TRBV19 combines with J gene TRBJ2-5; 7 bases are a match to TRBD1. This CDR3 has 14 amino acids. Germline V gene lookup returns CDR1 LNHDA and CDR2 SQIVND (reference sequence). Trimming removed 6 bases from V and 5 bases from J; junction bases left unmatched: 9. The CDR3 DNA is TGTGCCAGTAGGCAAACAGGGGCCGGGGAGACCCAGTACTTC. Translated: CASRQTGAGETQYF.

The V gene is TRBV28, the J gene TRBJ1-3, with D perhaps TRBD1 (6 bases). V was clipped by 6 bases and J by 2 bases, with 20 bases between them. This CDR3 spans 17 amino acids. Germline-derived CDR1 and CDR2 are MDHEN and SYDVKM. The CDR3 coding sequence is TGTGCCAGCAGCCACCCCCCCCTACAGGGAACTGGAAACACCATATATTTT. It yields the protein CASSHPPLQGTGNTIYF.

V is TRBV6-5 and J is TRBJ2-7; 9 nucleotides agree with TRBD1. CDR1 is MNHEY, CDR2 SVGAGI, per germline. V lost 5 bases to trimming and J lost 7 bases; unmatched junction nucleotides: 6. CDR3 length equals 13 residues. The CDR3: CASSNTGTGEQYF. In nucleotides, the CDR3 is TGTGCCAGCAGTAACACTGGGACAGGGGAGCAGTACTTC.

The V gene is TRBV29-1, the J gene TRBJ2-7; D may be TRBD2 (6 bases). The germline V and J ends were trimmed by 5 bases and 2 bases, with 7 bases remaining between them. In germline, CDR1 is SQVTM, CDR2 ANQGSEA. There are 11 residues in the CDR3. CDR3 residues: CSVRGTYEQYF. Written as DNA, the CDR3 is TGCAGCGTTCGGGGGACCTACGAGCAGTACTTC.

V usage is TRBV6-5 and J usage is TRBJ2-2; the D is unclear. CDR3 length: 14 residues. CDR1 is MNHEY and CDR2 is SVGAGI in the germline V gene. Trimming took 0 bases from V and 8 from J, leaving 10 bases between them. CDR3 sequence (DNA): TGTGCCAGCAGTTACTCGAGGAGAGGAGGGGAGCTGTTTTTT. It is translated as CASSYSRRGGELFF.

The rearrangement joins TRBV6-5 to TRBJ1-4; 9 bases map to TRBD1. The CDR3 is 15 residues long. The germline gives CDR1 MNHEY, CDR2 SVGAGI. The junction had 2 bases not matched to a gene; V was cut back by 2 bases and J by 4 bases. The CDR3 here is CASSYGGQGNEKLFF. The CDR3 DNA follows: TGTGCCAGCAGTTACGGGGGACAGGGTAATGAAAAACTGTTTTTT.

V gene TRBV30 combines with J gene TRBJ1-1, with D possibly TRBD1 on 5 matching bases. The CDR3 has 13 residues. The V and J ends lost 2 bases and 3 bases respectively, with 10 bases between them. Per germline, CDR1 GTSNPN and CDR2 SVGIG (reference sequence). Here the CDR3 reads CAWSRRGDTEAFF. The CDR3 DNA reads as TGTGCCTGGAGTCGACGGGGGGACACTGAAGCTTTCTTT.

The chain carries TRBV5-1 and TRBJ2-7; 7 bases line up with TRBD2. Trimming removed 5 bases from V and 2 bases from J; junction bases left unmatched: 1. CDR1 is SGHRS, CDR2 YFSETQ, per germline. The CDR3 is made up of 12 amino acids. CDR3 region: CASRAGAYEQYF. CDR3 DNA: TGCGCCAGCAGGGCGGGGGCCTACGAGCAGTACTTC.

This rearrangement joins TRBV15 to TRBJ2-1, with D perhaps TRBD2 (6 bases). The CDR3 contains 11 residues. Trimming took 5 bases from V and 11 from J, leaving 10 bases between them. The germline V gene has CDR1 LNHNV and CDR2 YYDKDF (reference sequence). The CDR3 DNA sequence: TGTGCCACCAGCCATCGGGAGAAGCAGTTCTTC. This gives the protein CATSHREKQFF.

The CDR3 bases are TGCGCCAGCAGCTTGGATGAAGGGGGAACCGGGGAGCTGTTTTTT. Amino acids: CASSLDEGGTGELFF. The chain has TRBV5-1 and TRBJ2-2; the D gene is possibly TRBD1 (6 bases). This CDR3 region has 15 residues. Trimming removed 0 bases at V and 5 bases at J, with 11 bases between. From germline, CDR1 is SGHRS and CDR2 YFSETQ.

The table lists this clone with a count of one. The genes are TRBV7-2 and TRBJ2-7; D call uncertain. With 5 bases removed from V and 7 bases from J, the gap between germline ends came to 9 bases. CDR3 length: 11 residues. From germline, CDR1 is SGHTA and CDR2 FQGNSA. CDR3: CASSPEWEQYF. CDR3 coding DNA: TGTGCCAGCAGCCCGGAGTGGGAGCAGTACTTC. Complete variable domain (other parts from reference TRBV7-2 and TRBJ2-7): GAGVSQSPSNKVTEKGKDVELRCDPISGHTALYWYRQSLGQGLEFLIYFQGNSAPDKSGLPSDRFSAERTGGSVSTLTIQRTQQEDSAVYLCASSPEWEQYFGPGTRLTVT.

For the CDR3, the DNA is TGTGCCAGCAGTTCCCTGACACCGTATAATTCACCCCTCCACTTT. Translating it yields CASSSLTPYNSPLHF. The V and J genes are TRBV27 and TRBJ1-6; D uncertain. Germline assignment: CDR1 MNHEY and CDR2 SMNVEV (reference sequence). The CDR3 is 15 amino acids. The germline V and J ends were trimmed by 4 bases and 4 bases, with 11 bases remaining between them.